The source of this T cell receptor beta chain is a study of shared clonotypes between healthy human individuals. Assay: immunoSEQ multiplex PCR; the TCRdb copy retains only in-frame clones and omits some. The sample comprises roughly 2.5 million clones, more than 80% of which are singletons, and over 0.12% rests with the top ten. Study observations and caveats: Sharing across a handful of donors was seen in 4.5% to 6.5% of naive CD4 clonotypes. Blood alone was sampled, and tissue repertoires likely differ.

On this clone: What it binds is unknown.

CD4+ cell separation produced CD45RA+ naive and CD45RA-negative memory subsets. Source material: naive CD4+ T cells sorted from blood. Subset defined: CD45RA+ positively selected. This sequence originates from a man aged 18 to 29 in good health.

The CDR3 reads CASSTSAAFPDSPLHF. Here the CDR3 DNA reads TGTGCCAGCAGTACCTCGGCCGCCTTCCCAGATTCACCCCTCCACTTT. The V gene is TRBV25-1, the J gene TRBJ1-6; D is unclear. The CDR3 runs to 16 residues. CDR1 is MGHDK and CDR2 is SYGVNS in the germline V gene. Deletions cut 5 bases from V and 8 bases from J, with 19 bases between. Together with reference TRBV25-1 and TRBJ1-6, the CDR3 gives the full variable domain: EADIYQTPRYLVIGTGKKITLECSQTMGHDKMYWYQQDPGMELHLIHYSYGVNSTEKGDLSSESTVSRIRTEHFPLTLESARPSHTSQYLCASSTSAAFPDSPLHFGNGTRLTVT.